This T cell receptor (beta chain) was recorded in a study of response to subunit inactivated influenza vaccine (dated by TCRdb to the late 2010s). Regarding the complete study: Deep quantitative T cell receptor repertoire profiling was used in the study to track responses to a trivalent subunit inactivated influenza vaccine. Findings and caveats that apply to the study as a whole: It was suggested by the authors that each seasonal influenza vaccination may recruit only a limited number of new T cells.

V is reduced by 5 bases and J by 2 bases, leaving a spacing of 15 bases between them. For CDR1 and CDR2, the germline V gene (reference sequence) lists SGHAT and FQDESV. The CDR3 runs 15 residues from the cysteine to the phenylalanine. Kept here is only the CDR3 DNA, which spans 45 bases and is read in frame from base 1. This clonotype was detected ten times or more. Its cognate antigen has yet to be identified. The sample holds no much larger clone one base away, and base qualities are not on file. Libraries were prepared through RT-PCR. Instrument used: Illumina HiSeq 2500. TCRdb itself trimmed the public reads at Q25 with fastp, ran MiXCR and retained productive beta chains. Every entry covers one CDR3 protein and lists the most common genes and DNA from its rows. Present in this sample are hundreds of thousands of distinct CDR3 sequences, approximately 7.1% of which were seen just once. The biggest ten clones account for 10% to 15% of the sample.

The rearranged chain carries TRBV11-1 and TRBJ2-5; TRBD2 could be the D gene, as 6 bases match. The clonotype comes from a man aged 50-75 years who received an inactivated influenza vaccine. Donor details come from another sample of the same person, matched by shared clones. The starting material was PBMCs from blood, obtained 23 months after vaccination. The CDR3 is CASSPHSGSQETQYF. The DNA sequence is given as TGTGCCAGCAGCCCCCATAGCGGCTCTCAAGAGACCCAGTACTTC.